The clone carrying this TCR beta chain has only a few counts. In the source study's methods: Nucleated cell counts were estimated from reference gene primer amplification. TCRdb's table, derived via immunoSEQ multiplex PCR, lists solely in-frame clones and lacks some. The V and J calls and clone size were taken over from that table, and D and trimming were inferred from the DNA. The data hold 200,000 to 250,000 clones, with around 83% observed a single time. These data originate in a study of blood T cell repertoires in COVID-19. In the study overall: The analysed material was cDNA or gDNA that came from T cells, B-cell-depleted T cells, or PBMCs.

V lost 5 bases and J lost 1, with 24 bases in between. Germline assignment: CDR1 SGHTA and CDR2 FQGNSA. The CDR3 has 19 amino acids. V is TRBV7-2 and J is TRBJ1-5; no clear D. Sequenced material: peripheral blood. This sequence originates from a man aged 80 or over with acute or convalescent COVID-19. The CDR3 DNA reads as TGTGCCAGCAGCCCCCGTGTGGCCTTATACCCCTTCAGCAATCAGCCCCAGCATTTT. This gives the protein CASSPRVALYPFSNQPQHF.